This TCR beta chain was captured by sequencing in a study of memory CD4+ T cells and cytomegalovirus serostatus. Germline CDR1 is MNHEY and CDR2 is SMNVEV (reference sequence). The CDR3 is made up of 14 amino acids. Trimming shortened V by 3 bases and J by 5 bases, and 14 bases separated the two germline ends. Single viable CD3+CD4+CD8-CD45RO+ cells were sorted as the memory CD4+ T cells. CD4+ T cells were isolated by positive magnetic selection. This clone was counted a few times. Produced via immunoSEQ multiplex PCR; TCRdb's table is partial and in-frame only. The profile shows 80,000 to 100,000 clones, approximately 80% of them singletons.

The sequence was obtained from an adult in good health and CMV-seropositive. The rearrangement uses TRBV27 and TRBJ2-7, with D possibly TRBD1 on 5 matching bases. Sequenced: memory CD4+ T cells from blood. The CDR3 DNA sequence: TGTGCCAGCAGTTTGAACCAGGGTCTCGACGAGCAGTACTTC. Encoded protein: CASSLNQGLDEQYF.